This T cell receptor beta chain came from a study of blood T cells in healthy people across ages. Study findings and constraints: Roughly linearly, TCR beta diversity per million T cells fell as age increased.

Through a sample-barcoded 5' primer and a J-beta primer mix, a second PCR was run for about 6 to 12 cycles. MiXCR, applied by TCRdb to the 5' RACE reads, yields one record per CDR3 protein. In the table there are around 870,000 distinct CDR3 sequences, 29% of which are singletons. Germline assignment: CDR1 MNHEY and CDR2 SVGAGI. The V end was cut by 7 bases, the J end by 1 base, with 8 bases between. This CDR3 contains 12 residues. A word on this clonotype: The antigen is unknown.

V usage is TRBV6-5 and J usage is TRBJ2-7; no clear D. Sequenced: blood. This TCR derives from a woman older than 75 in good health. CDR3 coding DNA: TGTGCCAGCATGGCAAGGTCCTACGAGCAGTACTTC. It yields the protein CASMARSYEQYF.